One sample yielded the 3 T cell receptor beta chains listed below, sequenced in a study of cytomegalovirus exposure and HLA in healthy donors. In the PCR, 60 Vbeta and 13 Jbeta primers were used. TCRdb keeps only in-frame clones here, not all; method: immunoSEQ multiplex PCR. There are some 150,000 clones in the sample; around four fifths occur only once, and roughly 1.4% lies in the top ten. Input material: PBMCs. These receptors were obtained from a man aged 35-49 years in good health and CMV-seronegative.

This chain links TRBV7-3 with TRBJ2-1, with 11 bases lining up with TRBD2. The CDR3 extends over 14 amino acids. The germline gives CDR1 SGHTA, CDR2 FQGTGA. V gave up 5 bases and J gave up 6 bases; unmatched junction bases: 3. DNA of the CDR3: TGTGCCAGCAGCGAACTAGCGGGGGCCAATGAGCAGTTCTTC. Its protein is CASSELAGANEQFF.

CDR3: CASSFGPGSTDTQYF. CDR3 bases: TGCGCCAGCAGCTTTGGTCCCGGTTCCACAGATACGCAGTATTTT. The chain has TRBV5-1 and TRBJ2-3; D gene uncertain. From germline, CDR1 is SGHRS and CDR2 YFSETQ. The CDR3 spans 15 residues. V shed 2 bases and J shed 2 bases, with 12 bases lying between them.

The chain has TRBV1 and TRBJ2-4; the tabulated D call, TRBD1, remains unverified against the DNA. TRBV1 is recorded as a pseudogene. CDR3 length: 16 amino acids. In DNA, the CDR3 is TGCACCAGCAGCCAAGAGTATGGCTTGTCCAAAAACATTCAGTACTTC. It codes for CTSSQEYGLSKNIQYF.